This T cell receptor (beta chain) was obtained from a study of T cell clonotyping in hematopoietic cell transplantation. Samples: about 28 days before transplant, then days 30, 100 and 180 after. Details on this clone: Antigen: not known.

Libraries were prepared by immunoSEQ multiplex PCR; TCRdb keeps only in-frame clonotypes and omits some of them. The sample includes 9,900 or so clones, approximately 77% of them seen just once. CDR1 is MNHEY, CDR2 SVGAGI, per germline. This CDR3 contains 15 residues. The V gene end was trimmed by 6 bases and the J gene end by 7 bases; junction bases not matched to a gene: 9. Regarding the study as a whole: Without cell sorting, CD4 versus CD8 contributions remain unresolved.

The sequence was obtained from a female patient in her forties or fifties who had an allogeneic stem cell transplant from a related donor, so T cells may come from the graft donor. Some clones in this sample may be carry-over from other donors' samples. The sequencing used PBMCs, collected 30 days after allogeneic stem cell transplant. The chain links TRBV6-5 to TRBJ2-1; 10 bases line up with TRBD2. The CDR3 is CASRYTGLADNEQFF. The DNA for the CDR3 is TGTGCCAGCAGATACACCGGACTAGCGGATAATGAGCAGTTCTTC.